Included here is one TCR beta chain sequence, with context. Its specificity is not known. The V end lost 4 bases, the J end lost 4 bases, and 12 bases lay between the germline ends. CDR3 length: 14 residues. The germline gives CDR1 SGHTA, CDR2 FQGTGA. This specimen comes from a study of neurological immune-mediated disorders. Findings of the study overall: None of the CDR3 amino acid sequences of expanded clones were shared across subjects, and this suggested private repertoires in all groups. HTLV-1-associated myelopathy displayed the greatest TCR clonal expansion, and multiple sclerosis exhibited the smallest, lower than that of healthy controls.

The making of cDNA relied on 5'RACE with 10-nucleotide random UMIs. TCRdb itself ran the 5' RACE reads through MiXCR, one entry per CDR3 protein. This table holds around 18,000 distinct CDR3 sequences, about a fifth found once. The sample consisted of PBMCs. The chain has TRBV7-3 and TRBJ2-3; D may be TRBD1 or TRBD2 (5 bases each). This TCR was recovered from a man aged 45-60 years in good health. In DNA, the CDR3 is TGTGCCAGCAGCTCCGGGACGGAGGCAGATACGCAGTATTTT. Residues: CASSSGTEADTQYF.